Below are 17 T cell receptor beta chains sequenced from a single sample in a study of glioma-infiltrating T cells after dendritic cell vaccination. The protocol was immunoSEQ multiplex PCR, while the TCRdb copy is restricted to in-frame clones and leaves out a portion. This table holds about 50,000 clones, 85% found once. The sequencing here drew on blood, taken before dendritic cell vaccination. These receptors originate from a human donor with glioblastoma.

This sequence joins TRBV5-1 and TRBJ1-5; perhaps TRBD1 as D (5 bases). V lost 4 bases and J lost 0, with 14 bases in between. Germline values: CDR1 SGHRS, CDR2 YFSETQ. There are 16 residues in the CDR3. The CDR3, as DNA: TGCGCCAGCAGCCTTAAGCCAGGGAATAGCAATCAGCCCCAGCATTTT. It specifies CASSLKPGNSNQPQHF.

This clone was detected only once. CDR3 in DNA: TGTGCCATCGGTCAGGGTGCGGATGACACCTTC. Translating it yields CAIGQGADDTF. The chain has TRBV10-3 and TRBJ1-2; tentatively, D is TRBD1 (5 bases). This CDR3 spans 11 amino acids. Trimming took off 8 bases at V and 12 bases at J, with 16 bases between the two ends. Germline CDR1 is ENHRY and CDR2 is SYGVKD.

Notes on this clone: The sample has other DNA sequences that encode this CDR3 too. The CDR3 here is CASSLLQGQGGYTF. The CDR3 nucleotides read TGTGCCAGCAGTCTACTCCAGGGGCAGGGGGGCTACACCTTC. J is TRBJ1-2 and V is TRBV2, with D possibly matching TRBD1 (6 bases). The CDR3 covers 14 residues. V shed 5 bases and J shed 8 bases, with 18 bases lying between them. CDR1 is SNHLY and CDR2 is FYNNEI in the germline V gene. Full variable domain (outside the CDR3, taken from reference TRBV2 and TRBJ1-2): EPEVTQTPSHQVTQMGQEVILRCVPISNHLYFYWYRQILGQKVEFLVSFYNNEISEKSEIFDDQFSVERPDGSNFTLKIRSTKLEDSAMYFCASSLLQGQGGYTFGSGTRLTVV.

V is TRBV7-7 and J is TRBJ2-3, with D hard to call. This CDR3 has 15 residues. The V end was cut by 5 bases, the J end by 4 bases, with 16 bases between. The germline CDR1 and CDR2 sequences are SSHAT and FNYEAQ (reference sequence). The CDR3 protein is CASSPSAGRADTQYF. The CDR3 region has the DNA TGTGCCAGCAGCCCCTCTGCAGGTCGAGCAGATACGCAGTATTTT.

This chain connects TRBV12-5 to TRBJ2-1, with 9 bases matching TRBD1. The CDR3 sequence is 15 residues long. Looked up from germline, CDR1 is LGHNT and CDR2 is FRNRAP. The V and J ends lost 7 bases and 5 bases, in that order; junction bases with no gene match: 9. The CDR3 DNA is TGTGCTAGTGCCATAAGGACAGGGGAAGACAATGAGCAGTTCTTC. Its protein product is CASAIRTGEDNEQFF.

The J gene is TRBJ1-5, the V gene TRBV4-3, with 10 bases aligning to TRBD1. Germline assignment: CDR1 LGHNA and CDR2 YSLEER. The CDR3 loop spans 16 amino acids. The V gene end was trimmed by 0 bases and the J gene end by 6 bases; junction bases not matched to a gene: 5. The CDR3 region is CASSQDGTGVTQPQHF. The CDR3 DNA reads as TGCGCCAGCAGCCAAGATGGGACAGGGGTCACTCAGCCCCAGCATTTT.

This chain uses TRBV7-9 with TRBJ2-3; TRBD2 matches at 10 bases. J lost 1 base, V lost 4 bases, and 8 bases had no gene match. CDR1 is SEHNR, CDR2 FQNEAQ, per germline (reference sequence). This CDR3 contains 17 residues. This chain's CDR3 is CASSSRGGLAGTDTQYF. The CDR3 nucleotides are TGTGCCAGCAGCTCACGGGGTGGACTAGCGGGCACAGATACGCAGTATTTT. Full variable domain (missing parts from reference TRBV7-9 and TRBJ2-3): DTGVSQNPRHKITKRGQNVTFRCDPISEHNRLYWYRQTLGQGPEFLTYFQNEAQLEKSRLLSDRFSAERPKGSFSTLEIQRTEQGDSAMYLCASSSRGGLAGTDTQYFGPGTRLTVL.

Notes on this clone: Its ends do not fully match the called genes, so a read error is possible. In the same sample, other DNA sequences code for this CDR3. The J gene is TRBJ1-6, the V gene TRBV15; TRBD1 might be the D (6 bases). Germline loops: CDR1 LNHNV, CDR2 YYDKDF (reference sequence). The CDR3 spans 14 residues. The CDR3 loop reads CATRPGHPNSPLHF. The CDR3 nucleotides are TGTGCCACCCGACCGGGACACCCAAATTCCCCCCTCCACTTT.

Only a few counts were recorded for this clone. The chain links TRBV19 to TRBJ1-1, with D possibly being TRBD1 (6 bases). This CDR3 is built from 14 residues. V shed 5 bases and J shed 0 bases, with 10 bases lying between them. Germline V lookup: CDR1 LNHDA, CDR2 SQIVND (reference sequence). The CDR3 protein is CASSGTRLNTEAFF. The CDR3 coding sequence is TGTGCCAGTAGTGGGACACGACTGAACACTGAAGCTTTCTTT. The full variable domain, in which reference TRBV19 and TRBJ1-1 provide the parts outside the CDR3, is DGGITQSPKYLFRKEGQNVTLSCEQNLNHDAMYWYRQDPGQGLRLIYYSQIVNDFQKGDIAEGYSVSREKKESFPLTVTSAQKNPTAFYLCASSGTRLNTEAFFGQGTRLTVV.

This clone was detected once. The V and J genes are TRBV5-6 and TRBJ1-5; 7 nucleotides align to TRBD1. Germline CDR1 reads SGHDT; CDR2 reads YYEEEE. The CDR3 totals 14 residues. After removal of 4 bases from V and 3 bases from J, the junction contained 4 bases not matched to a gene. The CDR3 nucleotides are TGTGCCAGCAGCAAAGACAGGGTCAATCAGCCCCAGCATTTT. As protein: CASSKDRVNQPQHF.

The table lists this clone with a few counts. Other nucleotide sequences in the sample specify the same CDR3. DNA of the CDR3: TGTGCCATCAGTGTTAAGACGGGGGACACTGAAGCTTTCTTT. Translation: CAISVKTGDTEAFF. The chain has TRBV10-3 and TRBJ1-1, with D possibly matching TRBD1 (5 bases). CDR1 ENHRY and CDR2 SYGVKD come from the germline V gene. Trimming took off 4 bases at V and 3 bases at J, with 12 bases between the two ends. The CDR3 consists of 14 residues.

The chain couples TRBV10-1 to TRBJ2-1, with 9 bases lining up with TRBD2. V was clipped by 2 bases and J by 5 bases; unmatched bases: 7. This CDR3 region has 16 residues. Germline V CDR1 and CDR2: WNHNN, SYGVQD (reference sequence). The CDR3 sequence: CASSENLGTSHNEQFF. The CDR3 nucleotides are TGCGCCAGCAGTGAGAACCTCGGGACTAGCCACAATGAGCAGTTCTTC.

This clone occurred once. This chain uses TRBV19 with TRBJ2-1; D is ambiguous. V was trimmed by 3 bases and J by 6 bases, leaving 12 bases between them. CDR3 size: 14 residues. The germline gives CDR1 LNHDA, CDR2 SQIVND (reference sequence). CDR3 protein: CASSMAAFPNEQFF. DNA of the CDR3: TGTGCCAGTAGTATGGCGGCGTTCCCCAATGAGCAGTTCTTC.

The chain carries TRBV30 and TRBJ2-5, with TRBD2 identical over 11 bases. The CDR3 loop spans 16 amino acids. CDR1 is GTSNPN and CDR2 is SVGIG in the germline V gene (reference sequence). Trimming took 2 bases from V and 4 from J; bases not matched to a gene: 9. CDR3 region: CAWSTLSGRAPETQYF. The CDR3 DNA is TGTGCCTGGAGTACCCTTAGCGGGAGGGCTCCAGAGACCCAGTACTTC.

This clone was observed a handful of times. CDR3 region: CARSPWTSGEEHRNYEQYF. The DNA of the CDR3 is TGTGCCAGAAGCCCATGGACTAGCGGGGAGGAACACCGAAACTACGAGCAGTACTTC. This sequence joins TRBV5-3 and TRBJ2-7; 12 positions agree with TRBD2. TRBV5-3 is treated as an ORF (open reading frame) with a function not yet certain. The CDR3 extends over 19 amino acids. Trimming took 4 bases from V and 3 from J; bases not matched to a gene: 17.

The table lists this clone with a count of one. The gene calls are TRBV19 and TRBJ1-2; 11 bases line up with TRBD1. Trimming at V came to 1 base and at J to 0 bases, leaving 10 bases not matched to a gene. Germline-derived CDR1 and CDR2 are LNHDA and SQIVND (reference sequence). The CDR3 spans 19 residues. For the CDR3, the DNA is TGTGCCAGTAGTATAGCAGACCGGGACAGGGGGAGTGCTAACTATGGCTACACCTTC. Its protein is CASSIADRDRGSANYGYTF.

This chain links TRBV5-1 with TRBJ2-5, with TRBD2 matching 11 bases. V was pared by 0 bases and J by 4 bases, with 11 bases of the junction left unmatched. This CDR3 comprises 18 residues. Germline CDR1 reads SGHRS; CDR2 reads YFSETQ. Here the CDR3 DNA reads TGCGCCAGCAGCTTGGCCGGTAGCGGGAGGGCCGGGGTAGAGACCCAGTACTTC. This translates into CASSLAGSGRAGVETQYF.